This entry describes one TCR beta chain. V dropped 4 bases and J dropped 7 bases, with 17 bases sitting between them. There are 16 residues in the CDR3. Together with a sample-barcoded 5' primer, a J-beta primer mix was included in a second PCR lasting roughly 6 to 12 cycles. Via MiXCR, TCRdb re-called the 5' RACE reads, giving one row per CDR3 protein. Of 1.5 million to 2 million distinct CDR3 sequences in the sample, about two fifths were seen once. The record originates from a study of blood T cells in healthy people across ages. The clonotype originates from a human donor in good health. Sequencing was done on a sample of blood. The chain is built from TRBV12-3 or TRBV12-4 and TRBJ1-6; maybe TRBD1 (5 bases). The CDR3 DNA follows: TGTGCCAGCAGTTCGCCCCCTCAGGGCGGGAATTCACCCCTCCACTTT. The encoded protein is CASSSPPQGGNSPLHF.